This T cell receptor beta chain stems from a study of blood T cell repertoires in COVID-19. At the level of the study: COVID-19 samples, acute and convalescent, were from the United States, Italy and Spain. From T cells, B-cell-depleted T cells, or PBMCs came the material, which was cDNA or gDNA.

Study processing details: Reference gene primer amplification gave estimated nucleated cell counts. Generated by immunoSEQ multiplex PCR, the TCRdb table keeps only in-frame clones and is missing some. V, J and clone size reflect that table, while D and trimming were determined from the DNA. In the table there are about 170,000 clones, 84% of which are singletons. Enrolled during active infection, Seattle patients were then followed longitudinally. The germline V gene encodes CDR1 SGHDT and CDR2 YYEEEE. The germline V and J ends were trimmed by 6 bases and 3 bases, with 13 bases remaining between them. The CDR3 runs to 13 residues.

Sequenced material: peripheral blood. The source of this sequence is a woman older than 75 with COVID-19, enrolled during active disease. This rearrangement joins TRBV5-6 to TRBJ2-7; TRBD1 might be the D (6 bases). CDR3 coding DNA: TGTGCCAGCACCGTCAGGGGTTTCTACGAGCAGTACTTC. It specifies CASTVRGFYEQYF. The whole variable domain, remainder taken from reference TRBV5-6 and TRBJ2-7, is DAGVTQSPTHLIKTRGQQVTLRCSPKSGHDTVSWYQQALGQGPQFIFQYYEEEERQRGNFPDRFSGHQFPNYSSELNVNALLLGDSALYLCASTVRGFYEQYFGPGTRLTVT.